This record looks at one TCR beta chain sequence and its context. The V segment lost 2 bases and the J segment 6 bases; nucleotides outside the gene matches: 11. Per the germline V gene, CDR1 is SGHRS and CDR2 is YFSETQ. The CDR3 covers 16 residues. The data are from a study of technical replicates of blood from a handful of donors. Generated by immunoSEQ multiplex PCR, the TCRdb table keeps only in-frame clones and is missing some. This table holds 45,000 to 55,000 clones, about 93% found once. The rearrangement uses TRBV5-1 and TRBJ1-1, with 9 bases that match TRBD1. This clonotype was sampled from a human donor in good health. The sequenced material came from T cells isolated from PBMCs. The CDR3 DNA reads TGCGCCAGCAGCTTACCCGGGACAGGGCTTCTCTCTGAAGCTTTCTTT. Translation gives CASSLPGTGLLSEAFF.